This record concerns one T cell receptor beta chain sequence. Its antigen is not identified. V dropped 5 bases and J dropped 7 bases, with 17 bases sitting between them. CDR1 SEHNR and CDR2 FQNEAQ come from the germline V gene (reference sequence). The CDR3 length is 14 residues. The data stem from a study of shared clonotypes between healthy human individuals. Across the study: Donor ages ranged 18 to 49 years: a couple of women, a few men. Broader study findings: On the whole, naive subsets had larger estimated richness than memory subsets had.

The repertoire was sequenced with immunoSEQ multiplex PCR; TCRdb's copy has only in-frame clones and lacks some. The data contain just over 2,000,000 clones, 85% to 95% of them singletons. The source of this sequence is a man younger than 30 in good health. The V gene is TRBV7-9, the J gene TRBJ1-2; D is uncertain. Specimen: naive CD4+ T cells sorted from blood. Described subset: CD45RA+ positively selected. CDR3 coding DNA: TGTGCCAGCAGCCAAACGGTGGTCCAGCCTGGCTACACCTTC. Protein product: CASSQTVVQPGYTF.